The 30 T cell receptor beta chains presented below share a single source sample, sequenced in a study of shared clonotypes between healthy human individuals. The method was immunoSEQ multiplex PCR; TCRdb's version includes in-frame clones alone and lacks a portion of them. Of hundreds of thousands of clones listed, around 75% were seen once; the top ten hold roughly an eighth. Specimen: PBMCs. The receptor source for this set is a woman aged 40 to 50 in good health. Some clones in this sample may be carry-over from other donors' samples.

The V and J genes are TRBV19 and TRBJ2-7; D is unresolved. Trimming cost V 8 bases and J 2 bases, with 13 bases left between them. Looked up from germline, CDR1 is LNHDA and CDR2 is SQIVND (reference sequence). This CDR3 is 13 amino acids long. DNA of the CDR3: TGTGCCAGTGAGGACGACACAACCTACGAGCAGTACTTC. Translated, it gives CASEDDTTYEQYF.

The rearrangement uses TRBV7-2 and TRBJ2-7; 9 bases line up with TRBD1. With V trimmed by 5 bases and J by 3 bases, 5 bases remained unmatched. Germline-derived CDR1 and CDR2 are SGHTA and FQGNSA. The CDR3 has 14 amino acids. The CDR3 bases are TGTGCCAGCAGCAAGGGACAGGGAAGCTACGAGCAGTACTTC. Its protein product is CASSKGQGSYEQYF.

The chain joins TRBV4-2 to TRBJ2-7; D perhaps matches TRBD1 (6 bases). The CDR3 extends over 20 amino acids. V lost 0 bases and J lost 0, with 24 bases in between. Germline V lookup: CDR1 LGHNA, CDR2 YNFKEQ. In nucleotides, the CDR3 is TGTGCCAGCAGCCAAGATGGAGACAGGAGTATAGCGTCTCCCTCCTACGAGCAGTACTTC. Translating gives CASSQDGDRSIASPSYEQYF.

This sequence joins TRBV5-1 and TRBJ2-5; TRBD1 matches 9 bases. J lost 4 bases, V lost 4 bases, and 14 bases had no gene match. The CDR3 totals 17 residues. Germline-derived CDR1 and CDR2 are SGHRS and YFSETQ. CDR3 bases: TGCGCCAGCAGCAGGAGACAGGGGGAGTTTGAGGGAGAGACCCAGTACTTC. Amino acid sequence: CASSRRQGEFEGETQYF.

Here the CDR3 reads CARSAPRDRGRYGYTF. For the CDR3, the DNA is TGTGCCCGGTCGGCCCCTCGGGACAGGGGGCGGTATGGCTACACCTTC. This sequence joins TRBV30 and TRBJ1-2; the match to TRBD1 covers 12 bases. The V gene end was trimmed by 8 bases and the J gene end by 5 bases; junction bases not matched to a gene: 15. The CDR3 is 16 amino acids. Germline V gene sequence: CDR1 GTSNPN, CDR2 SVGIG (reference sequence). The full variable domain, completed using reference TRBV30 and TRBJ1-2, is SQTIHQWPATLVQPVGSPLSLECTVEGTSNPNLYWYRQAAGRGLQLLFYSVGIGQISSEVPQNLSASRPQDRQFILSSKKLLLSDSGFYLCARSAPRDRGRYGYTFGSGTRLTVV.

The V call is TRBV5-5, the J call TRBJ1-1; TRBD1 matches 7 bases. The germline V gene has CDR1 SGHKS and CDR2 YYEKEE (reference sequence). The CDR3 runs to 14 residues. The junction had 5 bases not matched to a gene; V was cut back by 2 bases and J by 4 bases. CDR3 amino acids: CASSFDRVFTEAFF. The CDR3 DNA is TGTGCCAGCAGCTTCGACAGGGTCTTCACTGAAGCTTTCTTT.

This clone was picked up many times. The chain combines TRBV9 with TRBJ2-1, with 8 bases matching TRBD2. Germline loops: CDR1 SGDLS, CDR2 YYNGEE. This CDR3 has 17 residues. V trimming: 4 bases; J trimming: 5 bases; junction bases outside the gene matches: 14. CDR3 DNA sequence: TGTGCCAGCAGCCCCCATGCTGTGAGCGGGGGAAACAATGAGCAGTTCTTC. Its protein is CASSPHAVSGGNNEQFF.

The chain is built from TRBV7-9 and TRBJ1-1; the D is unclear. The CDR3 totals 13 residues. Deletions cut 4 bases from V and 8 bases from J, with 14 bases between. Per germline, CDR1 SEHNR and CDR2 FQNEAQ (reference sequence). The CDR3 region is CASSSHTAAEAFF. CDR3 DNA sequence: TGTGCCAGCAGCTCCCACACGGCAGCCGAAGCTTTCTTT.

The CDR3 nucleotides read TGTGCCAGCAGTTTATGGTCAGGGGGCGTTCAGCCCCAGCATTTT. Its translation is CASSLWSGGVQPQHF. This sequence joins TRBV28 and TRBJ1-5, with 8 bases lining up with TRBD1. This CDR3 region has 15 residues. The junction had 4 bases not matched to a gene; V was cut back by 0 bases and J by 6 bases. Germline CDR1 is MDHEN and CDR2 is SYDVKM.

The chain recombines TRBV7-3 with TRBJ2-5; TRBD2 agrees at 9 bases. The CDR3 is 16 residues long. Germline CDR1 is SGHTA and CDR2 is FQGTGA. V lost 5 bases and J lost 5; bases outside the gene matches: 12. The CDR3 is CASSPWAASGMETQYF. The CDR3 DNA follows: TGTGCCAGCAGCCCATGGGCGGCTAGCGGGATGGAGACCCAGTACTTC.

The chain recombines TRBV18 with TRBJ2-2, with D unresolved. The germline V gene has CDR1 KGHSH and CDR2 LQKENI. V lost 0 bases and J 4 bases, leaving 9 bases between the germline ends. The CDR3 runs to 15 residues. The CDR3: CASSPPGLGTGELFF. CDR3 nucleotide sequence: TGTGCCAGCTCACCACCTGGGCTCGGCACCGGGGAGCTGTTTTTT.

As for this clone: The junction departs from germline at one end; a sequencing error may be responsible. The chain links TRBV4-2 to TRBJ2-1; possible D gene TRBD2, 6 bases. This CDR3 has 16 amino acids. Germline V CDR1 and CDR2: LGHNA, YNFKEQ. The CDR3 bases are TGTGCCAGCAGCCAAGAGCTCATACTAGCCTACGATGAGCAGTTCTTC. It codes for CASSQELILAYDEQFF.

This clone has more than one count but fewer than ten. The CDR3 nucleotides are TGTGCCAGCCGACGGACCCCCACAGATACGCAGTATTTT. It specifies CASRRTPTDTQYF. The V and J genes are TRBV27 and TRBJ2-3; D is undetermined. Germline V lookup: CDR1 MNHEY, CDR2 SMNVEV (reference sequence). CDR3 size: 13 residues. V dropped 8 bases and J dropped 2 bases, with 11 bases sitting between them.

The J gene is TRBJ2-2, the V gene TRBV28; D is possibly TRBD1 or TRBD2 (6 bases each). The germline V and J ends were trimmed by 7 bases and 5 bases, with 20 bases remaining between them. The CDR3 loop spans 16 amino acids. Germline V gene data show CDR1 as MDHEN and CDR2 as SYDVKM. CDR3 bases: TGTGCCAGCAACTCATCCCCCGGGGGCCGGACCGGGGAGCTGTTTTTT. This codes for CASNSSPGGRTGELFF. The entire variable domain, with the rest obtained from reference TRBV28 and TRBJ2-2, is as follows: DVKVTQSSRYLVKRTGEKVFLECVQDMDHENMFWYRQDPGLGLRLIYFSYDVKMKEKGDIPEGYSVSREKKERFSLILESASTNQTSMYLCASNSSPGGRTGELFFGEGSRLTVL.

The rearrangement links TRBV19 to TRBJ1-2; D possibly corresponds to TRBD1 (5 bases). Germline V CDR1 and CDR2: LNHDA, SQIVND (reference sequence). The CDR3 spans 13 residues. The V and J ends lost 5 bases and 7 bases respectively, with 14 bases between them. The CDR3 spells CASSPGRRAGYTF. The CDR3 nucleotides read TGTGCCAGTAGTCCAGGGAGAAGAGCTGGCTACACCTTC.

The chain recombines TRBV30 with TRBJ1-3; D perhaps matches TRBD1 (5 bases). The ends were cut back, 5 bases at V and 0 bases at J, with 11 bases in the middle. CDR1 is GTSNPN and CDR2 is SVGIG in the germline V gene (reference sequence). This CDR3 has 14 residues. The CDR3 DNA follows: TGTGCCTGGGGGCGAGGGGCCTCTGGAAACACCATATATTTT. Translation: CAWGRGASGNTIYF.

V and J are TRBV2 and TRBJ2-1; 7 bases are shared with TRBD2. This CDR3 has 15 residues. J gave up 0 bases and V 6 bases, and 5 bases lay outside the gene matches. Germline V CDR1 and CDR2: SNHLY, FYNNEI. The CDR3 region is CASRGGRGSYNEQFF. Written as DNA, the CDR3 is TGTGCCAGCAGGGGTGGGAGGGGCTCCTACAATGAGCAGTTCTTC. The variable domain in full, completed from reference TRBV2 and TRBJ2-1, reads EPEVTQTPSHQVTQMGQEVILRCVPISNHLYFYWYRQILGQKVEFLVSFYNNEISEKSEIFDDQFSVERPDGSNFTLKIRSTKLEDSAMYFCASRGGRGSYNEQFFGPGTRLTVL.

The table lists this clone with a count of one. The chain joins TRBV28 to TRBJ2-5, with 8 bases identical to TRBD1. The J call could be wrong; TRBJ2-7 is a better fit for the DNA end. Germline values: CDR1 MDHEN, CDR2 SYDVKM. This CDR3 has 15 amino acids. CDR3 region: CASRAGGAGSYEQYF. CDR3 coding DNA: TGTGCCAGCAGAGCAGGGGGCGCGGGCTCCTACGAGCAGTACTTC.

J is TRBJ1-2 and V is TRBV19; a possible D gene is TRBD1 (6 bases). Per germline, CDR1 LNHDA and CDR2 SQIVND (reference sequence). The V gene lost 5 bases and the J gene lost 5 bases, with 9 bases spanning the gap. This CDR3 comprises 12 residues. The CDR3 protein is CASSRTAYGYTF. CDR3 bases: TGTGCCAGTAGTCGGACAGCATATGGCTACACCTTC.

V is TRBV29-1 and J is TRBJ2-1; possibly TRBD1 or TRBD2 for D (5 bases each). The germline V gene encodes CDR1 SQVTM and CDR2 ANQGSEA. Trimming shortened V by 1 base and J by 1 base, and 17 bases separated the two germline ends. CDR3 length: 17 amino acids. The CDR3 sequence is CSVEGGWGLGSYNEQFF. Written as DNA, the CDR3 is TGCAGCGTTGAAGGGGGGTGGGGTTTAGGGTCCTACAATGAGCAGTTCTTC.

This clone showed up just once. The CDR3 ends on some other residue instead of the conserved phenylalanine or tryptophan, so this is likely a read error. This chain links TRBV30 with TRBJ1-1; weak D call: TRBD1 (6 bases). V was clipped by 3 bases and J by 1 base, with 9 bases between them. Per germline, CDR1 GTSNPN and CDR2 SVGIG (reference sequence). The CDR3 loop spans 13 amino acids. The CDR3 sequence is CAWRVGQNTEAFL. Written as DNA, the CDR3 is TGTGCCTGGAGGGTGGGACAGAACACTGAAGCTTTCCTT.

The genes are TRBV7-9 and TRBJ1-4; D unclear. V was trimmed by 4 bases and J by 3 bases, leaving 12 bases between them. Germline V lookup: CDR1 SEHNR, CDR2 FQNEAQ (reference sequence). The CDR3 sequence is 15 residues long. Written as DNA, the CDR3 is TGTGCCAGCAGCTCCACCAGTCTACCTAATGAAAAACTGTTTTTT. Encoded protein: CASSSTSLPNEKLFF. Variable domain in full (rest from reference TRBV7-9 and TRBJ1-4): DTGVSQNPRHKITKRGQNVTFRCDPISEHNRLYWYRQTLGQGPEFLTYFQNEAQLEKSRLLSDRFSAERPKGSFSTLEIQRTEQGDSAMYLCASSSTSLPNEKLFFGSGTQLSVL.

This chain links TRBV19 with TRBJ2-1, with 9 bases identical to TRBD1. Germline values: CDR1 LNHDA, CDR2 SQIVND (reference sequence). The CDR3 covers 15 residues. Germline trimming cut 1 base from V and 3 bases from J; bases unmatched to any gene: 1. CDR3 protein: CASSIGDRVYNEQFF. CDR3 nucleotide sequence: TGTGCCAGTAGTATAGGGGACAGGGTCTACAATGAGCAGTTCTTC.

The chain joins TRBV28 to TRBJ1-4; perhaps TRBD1 as D (5 bases). Deletions cut 6 bases from V and 0 bases from J, with 8 bases between. In germline, CDR1 is MDHEN, CDR2 SYDVKM. The CDR3 runs to 14 residues. CDR3: CASSGGATNEKLFF. In DNA form, the CDR3 reads TGTGCCAGCAGCGGGGGTGCAACTAATGAAAAACTGTTTTTT. Complete variable domain (other parts from reference TRBV28 and TRBJ1-4): DVKVTQSSRYLVKRTGEKVFLECVQDMDHENMFWYRQDPGLGLRLIYFSYDVKMKEKGDIPEGYSVSREKKERFSLILESASTNQTSMYLCASSGGATNEKLFFGSGTQLSVL.

The rearrangement joins TRBV5-6 to TRBJ1-2, with unresolved D. The length of the CDR3 is 12 residues. The germline V and J ends were trimmed by 1 base and 7 bases, with 8 bases remaining between them. Looked up from germline, CDR1 is SGHDT and CDR2 is YYEEEE. The CDR3 nucleotides read TGTGCCAGCAGCTTGAGGCCCTTTGGCTACACCTTC. Its protein is CASSLRPFGYTF. Variable domain in full (rest from reference TRBV5-6 and TRBJ1-2): DAGVTQSPTHLIKTRGQQVTLRCSPKSGHDTVSWYQQALGQGPQFIFQYYEEEERQRGNFPDRFSGHQFPNYSSELNVNALLLGDSALYLCASSLRPFGYTFGSGTRLTVV.

In its sample, this clone was seen many times. The chain links TRBV18 to TRBJ1-2; TRBD1 is a possible D gene (5 bases). The CDR3 has 16 residues. Trimming pared 0 bases from V and 0 bases from J, leaving 11 bases between. CDR1 KGHSH and CDR2 LQKENI come from the germline V gene. CDR3 sequence: CASSPPLGRANYGYTF. In DNA, the CDR3 is TGTGCCAGCTCACCACCCCTTGGCAGGGCTAACTATGGCTACACCTTC.

This chain connects TRBV28 to TRBJ2-2; D unclear. This CDR3 is built from 15 residues. The germline gives CDR1 MDHEN, CDR2 SYDVKM. Trimming shortened V by 5 bases and J by 1 base, and 11 bases separated the two germline ends. The CDR3 sequence is CASSPRTMNTGELFF. In nucleotides, the CDR3 is TGTGCCAGCAGTCCACGAACCATGAACACCGGGGAGCTGTTTTTT.

The chain joins TRBV28 to TRBJ2-7; TRBD2 is a possible D gene (5 bases). This CDR3 has 20 residues. Per germline, CDR1 MDHEN and CDR2 SYDVKM. Trimming removed 7 bases from V and 0 bases from J, with 31 bases in between. CDR3 amino acids: CASKELLGLRPRQNSYEQYF. CDR3 coding DNA: TGTGCCAGCAAGGAACTGTTAGGACTGCGTCCCAGACAAAACTCCTACGAGCAGTACTTC.

This chain joins TRBV14 and TRBJ1-2; D ambiguous. The V gene lost 1 base and the J gene lost 8 bases, with 17 bases spanning the gap. This CDR3 has 15 residues. The germline V gene has CDR1 SGHDN and CDR2 FVKESK. CDR3 sequence (DNA): TGTGCCAGCAGCCAAGCCGTGAATCCGACGTTCGGCTACACCTTC. Translation: CASSQAVNPTFGYTF.

This rearrangement joins TRBV29-1 to TRBJ1-2; D remains unclear. This CDR3 spans 11 amino acids. Trimming removed 4 bases from V and 4 bases from J, with 7 bases in between. Germline CDR1 and CDR2: SQVTM and ANQGSEA. The CDR3 DNA is TGCAGCGTTGGGGCCAGCTATGGCTACACCTTC. This gives the protein CSVGASYGYTF.